The rows below give T cell receptor beta chains drawn from one sample of a study of blood T cell repertoires in COVID-19. Profiled with immunoSEQ multiplex PCR; TCRdb holds only in-frame clones, not every one. The sample contains roughly 100,000 clones, around 87% of which appear only once. Sequenced: peripheral blood. These receptors came from a woman in her 30s with acute or convalescent COVID-19. Each CDR3 is given with its conserved first and last residue. D genes are given only for firm matches. Only part of the rows carry a size: once, few, many, or a class if the clone is expanded.

D gene | clone size | J gene | V gene | CDR3 protein | CDR3 DNA
. | . | TRBJ2-1 | TRBV6-5 | CASSYSGPTDEQFF | TGTGCCAGCAGTTACTCGGGCCCGACCGATGAGCAGTTCTTC
TRBD1 | . | TRBJ2-2 | TRBV9 | CASSPPGTGVTGELFF | TGTGCCAGCAGCCCTCCGGGGACAGGGGTCACCGGGGAGCTGTTTTTT
. | . | TRBJ2-2 | TRBV7-2 | CASSPSTVTGELFF | TGTGCCAGCAGCCCTTCAACGGTGACCGGGGAGCTGTTTTTT
. | . | TRBJ2-7 | TRBV6-5 | CASNLPLEQYF | TGTGCCAGCAACTTACCCCTCGAGCAGTACTTC
TRBD2 | . | TRBJ2-2 | TRBV24-1 | CATSDHYSGGLFF | TGTGCCACCAGTGACCACTATAGCGGGGGGCTGTTTTTT
. | . | TRBJ2-1 | TRBV5-6 | CASMTVEAAYEQFF | TGTGCCAGCATGACGGTAGAGGCGGCCTATGAGCAGTTCTTC
TRBD1 | once | TRBJ2-5 | TRBV4-2 | CASSQTRTGGGETQYF | TGTGCCAGCAGCCAGACCAGGACAGGGGGAGGAGAGACCCAGTACTTC
. | . | TRBJ1-2 | TRBV19 | CASSSYYGYTF | TGTGCCAGTAGTTCCTATTATGGCTACACCTTC
. | once | TRBJ2-3 | TRBV29-1 | CSVELTTSTDTQYF | TGCAGCGTTGAGTTGACAACGAGCACAGATACGCAGTATTTT
. | . | TRBJ2-3 | TRBV7-9 | CASSFSVADSTDTQYF | TGTGCCAGCAGCTTCTCCGTAGCCGATAGCACAGATACGCAGTATTTT
. | . | TRBJ1-2 | TRBV3-1/TRBV3-2 | CASSQDGGFYGYTF | TGTGCCAGCAGCCAAGATGGAGGTTTCTATGGCTACACCTTC
. | . | TRBJ2-1 | TRBV5-1 | CASSLGLAGNEQFF | TGCGCCAGCAGCTTGGGTCTAGCAGGCAATGAGCAGTTCTTC
TRBD1 | . | TRBJ1-1 | TRBV7-9 | CASSFGQGMNTEAFF | TGTGCCAGCAGCTTTGGACAGGGAATGAACACTGAAGCTTTCTTT
. | . | TRBJ1-1 | TRBV2 | CASSLTRGNTEAFF | TGTGCCAGCAGTCTTACCAGGGGAAACACTGAAGCTTTCTTT
. | . | TRBJ2-2 | TRBV29-1 | CSVLDRTRNIGELFF | TGCAGCGTCTTAGACAGGACGCGGAACATCGGGGAGCTGTTTTTT
TRBD1 | . | TRBJ1-1 | TRBV5-1 | CASSPNSGTAEAFF | TGCGCCAGCAGCCCCAACTCAGGGACAGCTGAAGCTTTCTTT
. | once | TRBJ2-3 | TRBV15 | CATSRDLGSSTDTQYF | TGTGCCACCAGCAGAGATTTGGGCAGTAGCACAGATACGCAGTATTTT
TRBD2 | . | TRBJ2-7 | TRBV18 | CASSPGTSGGASEQYF | TGTGCCAGCTCACCCGGGACTAGCGGGGGGGCAAGCGAGCAGTACTTC
TRBD1 | . | TRBJ1-2 | TRBV28 | CASSWTGVNGYTF | TGTGCCAGCAGCTGGACAGGAGTTAATGGCTACACCTTC
. | . | TRBJ2-7 | TRBV5-1 | CASSSGEAGRGYEQYF | TGCGCCAGCAGCTCAGGCGAGGCGGGGAGAGGCTACGAGCAGTACTTC
. | . | TRBJ1-1 | TRBV9 | CASSVGGTATEAFF | TGTGCCAGCAGCGTAGGTGGGACTGCCACTGAAGCTTTCTTT
. | . | TRBJ1-6 | TRBV18 | CASSPRQDLNSPLHF | TGTGCCAGCTCACCCAGACAGGACTTGAATTCACCCCTCCACTTT
. | . | TRBJ2-2 | TRBV19 | CATTSGRADTGELFF | TGTGCCACTACCTCCGGCAGGGCGGACACCGGGGAGCTGTTTTTT
TRBD1 | . | TRBJ1-3 | TRBV10-3 | CAISDPGGWNTIYF | TGTGCCATCAGTGACCCAGGGGGCTGGAACACCATATATTTT
TRBD1 | . | TRBJ1-5 | TRBV28 | CASDQTGGNQPQHF | TGTGCCAGCGACCAGACAGGGGGCAATCAGCCCCAGCATTTT
TRBD2 | . | TRBJ2-2 | TRBV3-1/TRBV3-2 | CASSQSRVAGLIGELFF | TGTGCCAGCAGCCAATCTCGGGTAGCGGGGCTTATCGGGGAGCTGTTTTTT
. | . | TRBJ1-6 | TRBV9 | CASSVAQGDSPLHF | TGTGCCAGCAGCGTAGCACAAGGAGATTCACCCCTCCACTTT
. | . | TRBJ1-3 | TRBV15 | CATSRGPLGNTIYF | TGTGCCACCAGCAGAGGTCCCTTAGGAAACACCATATATTTT
TRBD2 | few | TRBJ2-7 | TRBV7-2 | CASSLWAAGGYEQYF | TGTGCCAGCAGCTTATGGGCAGCGGGGGGCTACGAGCAGTACTTC
. | few | TRBJ1-2 | TRBV10-3 | CAISESGREGGYTF | TGTGCCATCAGTGAGTCTGGCAGGGAAGGTGGCTACACCTTC
. | . | TRBJ1-2 | TRBV5-5 | CASRYDRYYGYTF | TGTGCCAGCAGATACGACAGGTACTATGGCTACACCTTC
. | . | TRBJ1-1 | TRBV7-2 | CASSLVGSTEAFF | TGTGCCAGCAGCTTAGTGGGGAGCACTGAAGCTTTCTTT
. | once | TRBJ2-2 | TRBV2 | CASSDTGSNTGELFF | TGTGCCAGCAGTGACACGGGTTCGAACACCGGGGAGCTGTTTTTT
. | . | TRBJ2-7 | TRBV10-3 | CAVSLLDNYEQYF | TGTGCCGTCAGTCTCCTGGACAACTACGAGCAGTACTTC
. | . | TRBJ2-1 | TRBV12-3/TRBV12-4 | CASMERYNEQFF | TGTGCCAGCATGGAGCGTTACAATGAGCAGTTCTTC
TRBD2 | . | TRBJ2-3 | TRBV7-8 | CASSLASGGDTDTQYF | TGTGCCAGCAGCTTAGCAAGCGGGGGGGACACAGATACGCAGTATTTT